Shown below are 13 T cell receptor beta chains from a single sample sequenced in a study of T cells in Graves' hyperthyroidism and ophthalmopathy. The source material, RNA transcripts, was used to amplify TCR beta CDR3 regions. When the TCR CDR3 underwent first-round RT-PCR, the HTBI primer set was used. TCRdb redid the calling of the multiplex PCR reads with MiXCR, one entry per CDR3 protein. The sample comprises about 380,000 distinct CDR3 sequences, roughly 12% of which are singletons, and less than 25% rests with the top ten. Sequences were obtained from blood. The origin of the receptors is a man in his thirties or forties with Graves' hyperthyroidism that later progressed to Graves' ophthalmopathy.

This clonotype came up many times. This chain uses TRBV5-4 with TRBJ2-3; D may correspond to TRBD1 or TRBD2 (5 bases each). V lost 0 bases, J lost 2 bases, and 13 bases lay in between. The CDR3 is made up of 16 amino acids. Germline V gives CDR1 SGHNT, CDR2 YYREEE (reference sequence). CDR3 in DNA: TGTGCCAGCAGCTTGGCCTTAGCAGGGACCACAGATACGCAGTATTTT. It yields the protein CASSLALAGTTDTQYF.

This clonotype showed up many times. The chain has TRBV7-8 and TRBJ2-5; TRBD1 might be the D (6 bases). Germline V CDR1 and CDR2: SGHVS, FQNEAQ. CDR3 length: 15 residues. Trimming shortened V by 0 bases and J by 5 bases, and 13 bases separated the two germline ends. CDR3 region: CASSLASGGGETQYF. The CDR3 DNA reads TGTGCCAGCAGCTTAGCTAGTGGGGGCGGGGAGACCCAGTACTTC.

This clonotype occurred many times. The chain couples TRBV28 to TRBJ2-7; 7 bases fit TRBD1. The germline V gene has CDR1 MDHEN and CDR2 SYDVKM. V shed 5 bases, J shed 1 base, and the junction held 8 bases outside the gene matches. CDR3 length: 15 residues. For the CDR3, the DNA is TGTGCCAGCAGTGTACAGGGGAAGGTTTCCTACGAGCAGTACTTC. Translated, it gives CASSVQGKVSYEQYF.

The V and J genes are TRBV7-2 and TRBJ2-3, with 10 bases matching TRBD2. The CDR3 has 16 residues. J gave up 2 bases and V 3 bases, and 5 bases lay outside the gene matches. Germline CDR1 and CDR2: SGHTA and FQGNSA. The CDR3 loop reads CASSFGLAANTDTQYF. In DNA, the CDR3 is TGTGCCAGCAGCTTTGGACTAGCGGCGAACACAGATACGCAGTATTTT.

This clonotype was detected ten times or more. The rearrangement joins TRBV19 to TRBJ1-5; 8 bases line up with TRBD1. The V and J ends lost 4 bases and 2 bases, in that order; junction bases with no gene match: 7. Germline assignment: CDR1 LNHDA and CDR2 SQIVND (reference sequence). This CDR3 has 16 amino acids. The chain's CDR3 is CASSKTDRAGNQPQHF. The CDR3 coding sequence is TGTGCCAGTAGTAAAACGGACAGGGCGGGCAATCAGCCCCAGCATTTT.

This clonotype has more than one count but fewer than ten. This sequence joins TRBV18 and TRBJ1-3, with 8 bases identical to TRBD1. V gave up 4 bases and J gave up 2 bases; unmatched junction bases: 7. This CDR3 is 16 amino acids long. Per the germline V gene, CDR1 is KGHSH and CDR2 is LQKENI. This chain's CDR3 is CASSQTGTGPGNTIYF. Written as DNA, the CDR3 is TGTGCCAGCTCACAAACTGGGACAGGCCCTGGAAACACCATATATTTT.

This clonotype was observed a few times. The V and J genes are TRBV27 and TRBJ2-7, with TRBD1 matching over 7 bases. This CDR3 contains 14 residues. Germline V gives CDR1 MNHEY, CDR2 SMNVEV (reference sequence). V lost 5 bases, J lost 0 bases, and 4 bases stayed unmatched. The CDR3 coding sequence is TGTGCCAGCAGTCTACAGGGGCCCTCCTACGAGCAGTACTTC. Encoded protein: CASSLQGPSYEQYF.

The rearrangement links TRBV2 to TRBJ2-4; D is unclear. The germline V and J ends were trimmed by 6 bases and 9 bases, with 21 bases remaining between them. The CDR3 loop spans 15 amino acids. Germline lookup yields CDR1 SNHLY and CDR2 FYNNEI. CDR3 amino acids: CASSPSTTVTSIQYF. In DNA form, the CDR3 reads TGTGCCAGCAGCCCTTCTACGACGGTGACCAGCATTCAGTACTTC.

This clonotype was recorded many times. This chain connects TRBV28 to TRBJ2-1; 8 nucleotides line up with TRBD2. V was pared by 6 bases and J by 4 bases, with 17 bases of the junction left unmatched. The length of the CDR3 is 18 residues. The germline gives CDR1 MDHEN, CDR2 SYDVKM. CDR3 residues: CASSLRGMLAGGYNEQFF. CDR3 DNA: TGTGCCAGCAGCCTACGGGGGATGCTAGCGGGCGGATACAATGAGCAGTTCTTC.

This clonotype has just a few counts. V and J are TRBV13 and TRBJ1-3, with D perhaps matching TRBD1 (6 bases). V lost 2 bases to trimming and J lost 8 bases, with 10 bases between them. The CDR3 consists of 13 residues. Looked up from germline, CDR1 is PRHDT and CDR2 is FYEKMQ (reference sequence). CDR3 protein: CASSLQGRHTIYF. As DNA, the CDR3 is TGTGCCAGCAGCTTACAGGGGCGGCACACCATATATTTT.

This clonotype has ten or more counts. This chain joins TRBV12-3 or TRBV12-4 and TRBJ1-5; D gene ambiguous. Trimming took off 8 bases at V and 2 bases at J, with 13 bases between the two ends. The CDR3 spans 14 residues. For the CDR3, the DNA is TGTGCCAGCTGTTATGGGGAGGGCAATCAGCCCCAGCATTTT. It specifies CASCYGEGNQPQHF.

This clonotype has only a few counts. The J gene is TRBJ1-5, the V gene TRBV9, with D perhaps TRBD1 (5 bases). With 4 bases removed from V and 1 base from J, the gap between germline ends came to 12 bases. Germline CDR1 SGDLS, CDR2 YYNGEE. The CDR3 spans 15 residues. CDR3 sequence reads: CASSSGGESNQPQHF. CDR3 in DNA: TGTGCCAGCAGCTCCGGAGGGGAGAGCAATCAGCCCCAGCATTTT.

The chain carries TRBV24-1 and TRBJ2-6; 9 bases map to TRBD1. Unmatched junction bases numbered 17, after V lost 4 bases and J lost 2 bases. This CDR3 comprises 21 residues. The germline V gene encodes CDR1 KGHDR and CDR2 SFDVKD. The CDR3 DNA is TGTGCCACCAGTGACCGCAAGGTGCCGGGACAGGGCTTCCCTGGGGCCAACGTCCTGACTTTC. Translation: CATSDRKVPGQGFPGANVLTF.